This T cell receptor (beta chain) was profiled in a study of beta chain features in type 1 diabetes. Study-wide points: Shortening that was moderate but significant affected the TCRB CDR3s of Type 1 diabetes patients in all four CD4+ subsets. At VDJ recombination sites, type 1 diabetes patients had fewer insertions and more deleted nucleotides.

What was sequenced were expressed TCRB transcripts, since all of the isolated RNA had been reverse transcribed. Roughly 3.4 million reads per sample on average were obtained from naive, central memory and regulatory T cell samples. TCRdb keeps only in-frame clones here, not all; method: immunoSEQ multiplex PCR. The sample shows about 370,000 clones, 9.5% to 10% of them seen only once. CDR3 length: 14 residues. CDR1 and CDR2 (germline): SGHTS, YDEGEE. V dropped 5 bases and J dropped 3; count of bases not matched to a gene: 7. Comment on this clone: Its cognate antigen is unknown.

One heparinised blood draw, averaging about 120 mL, came from each donor. By way of CD45RO/CCR7/CD25/CD127/CD95/CD27, the CD4+ regulatory, stem cell-like memory, central memory and naive cells were sorted. This receptor was obtained from a man between 25 and 39 years old with type 1 diabetes. The chain has TRBV5-8 and TRBJ2-5; 7 nucleotides line up with TRBD2. Material: central memory CD4+ T cells from blood. Here the CDR3 reads CASSKTSREETQYF. CDR3 coding DNA: TGTGCCAGCAGTAAGACTAGCCGTGAAGAGACCCAGTACTTC.